The 28 T cell receptor beta chains reported below all come from one sample, sequenced in a study of T-cell reconstitution after alpha-beta-depleted transplantation in children. Unique molecular identifiers featured in how the TCRbeta library was prepared. Each CDR3 protein gets one entry after TCRdb re-called the PCR reads with MiXCR. The sample has 350,000 to 500,000 distinct CDR3 sequences, approximately 41% seen once; the top ten hold under 35%. The sample in question was PBMCs, obtained before TCRalphabeta/CD19-depleted stem cell transplant. These receptors all come from a girl aged 2 to 9 with aplastic anemia, due to receive a stem cell transplant.

The chain combines TRBV12-3 or TRBV12-4 with TRBJ2-7; possibly TRBD1 or TRBD2 for D (5 bases each). V lost 7 bases and J lost 3, with 16 bases in between. The CDR3 covers 14 residues. DNA for the CDR3: TGTGCCAGCACGGGACCCAGGGTCCTCTACGAGCAGTACTTC. It encodes CASTGPRVLYEQYF.

This clonotype was counted once. The chain has TRBV20-1 and TRBJ2-2, with 8 nucleotides matching TRBD1. V was clipped by 1 base and J by 4 bases; unmatched bases: 2. The V gene's germline CDR1 is DFQATT and CDR2 SNEGSKA (reference sequence). The CDR3 length is 14 residues. The CDR3 bases are TGCAGTGCTAGAGGGACAGGGAGCACCGGGGAGCTGTTTTTT. This gives the protein CSARGTGSTGELFF.

The V call is TRBV6-5, the J call TRBJ2-3; D is ambiguous. Germline V lookup: CDR1 MNHEY, CDR2 SVGAGI. The CDR3 extends over 18 amino acids. The V end lost 4 bases, the J end lost 2 bases, and 22 bases lay between the germline ends. CDR3 DNA: TGTGCCAGCAGTTCGCCATCCTCAGGAAATACCCTCACAGATACGCAGTATTTT. It yields the protein CASSSPSSGNTLTDTQYF.

The chain links TRBV7-9 to TRBJ2-3, with TRBD2 matching 7 bases. Germline CDR1 is SEHNR and CDR2 is FQNEAQ (reference sequence). V lost 4 bases and J lost 1; bases outside the gene matches: 8. The CDR3 length is 16 residues. CDR3 protein: CASSSLGGSGTDTQYF. The CDR3 nucleotides are TGTGCCAGCAGCTCCCTCGGGGGGAGCGGCACAGATACGCAGTATTTT.

This clonotype showed up just a few times. This sequence joins TRBV3-1 and TRBJ2-3; 8 bases map to TRBD2. J lost 3 bases, V lost 0 bases, and 8 bases had no gene match. This CDR3 spans 17 amino acids. CDR1 and CDR2 from the germline V gene are LGHDT and YNNKEL (reference sequence). Written as DNA, the CDR3 is TGTGCCAGCAGCCAAGAGAGCGGGAGAGGGTGGACAGATACGCAGTATTTT. It codes for CASSQESGRGWTDTQYF.

The V and J genes are TRBV28 and TRBJ2-7; D is ambiguous. CDR3 length equals 14 residues. Germline CDR1 MDHEN, CDR2 SYDVKM. The germline V and J ends were trimmed by 4 bases and 2 bases, with 12 bases remaining between them. The CDR3 here is CASSSPFTPYEQYF. In DNA, the CDR3 is TGTGCCAGCAGTTCCCCCTTTACCCCCTACGAGCAGTACTTC.

CDR3 sequence: CASSINTGELFF. Here the CDR3 DNA reads TGTGCCAGTAGTATAAACACCGGGGAGCTGTTTTTT. The chain combines TRBV19 with TRBJ2-2; D gene uncertain. V was trimmed by 2 bases and J by 2 bases, leaving 0 bases between them. Germline CDR1 reads LNHDA; CDR2 reads SQIVND (reference sequence). The CDR3 covers 12 residues. The whole variable domain, remainder taken from reference TRBV19 and TRBJ2-2, is DGGITQSPKYLFRKEGQNVTLSCEQNLNHDAMYWYRQDPGQGLRLIYYSQIVNDFQKGDIAEGYSVSREKKESFPLTVTSAQKNPTAFYLCASSINTGELFFGEGSRLTVL.

This clonotype was recorded a few times. This sequence joins TRBV20-1 and TRBJ2-1; 7 bases map to TRBD2. V lost 0 bases, J lost 8 bases, and 10 bases stayed unmatched. This CDR3 has 15 amino acids. Per germline, CDR1 DFQATT and CDR2 SNEGSKA (reference sequence). The CDR3 here is CSARDNGGSIDEQFF. The CDR3 nucleotides are TGCAGTGCTAGAGATAACGGCGGGAGTATCGATGAGCAGTTCTTC.

In its sample, this clonotype was seen many times. The chain employs TRBV11-2 and TRBJ1-2, with TRBD1 as a possible D gene (6 bases). This CDR3 is 20 amino acids long. Trimming took off 2 bases at V and 7 bases at J, with 32 bases between the two ends. Germline CDR1 reads SGHAT; CDR2 reads FQNNGV. CDR3 in DNA: TGTGCCAGCAGCTTAATGGGGGGTTCGGGGACAAGGGCTCCTGGGGGTGGCTACACCTTC. Its translation: CASSLMGGSGTRAPGGGYTF. The full variable domain, in which reference TRBV11-2 and TRBJ1-2 provide the parts outside the CDR3, is EAGVAQSPRYKIIEKRQSVAFWCNPISGHATLYWYQQILGQGPKLLIQFQNNGVVDDSQLPKDRFSAERLKGVDSTLKIQPAKLEDSAVYLCASSLMGGSGTRAPGGGYTFGSGTRLTVV.

Ten or more counts support this clonotype. The chain carries TRBV10-3 and TRBJ1-5; D not certain. The ends were cut back, 4 bases at V and 4 bases at J, with 8 bases in the middle. From germline, CDR1 is ENHRY and CDR2 SYGVKD. The CDR3 contains 13 residues. CDR3 protein: CAISGELNQPQHF. For the CDR3, the DNA is TGTGCCATCAGTGGTGAGCTGAATCAGCCCCAGCATTTT.

A word on this clonotype: At one of its ends the junction is not consistent with the germline gene, which may arise from a read error. The rearrangement uses TRBV29-1 and TRBJ2-5; D is unclear. This CDR3 contains 12 residues. From germline, CDR1 is SQVTM and CDR2 ANQGSEA. The CDR3, as DNA: TGCAGCGCTGAATCCACGCAAGAGACCCAGTACTTC. Translated: CSAESTQETQYF.

In its sample, this clonotype was seen a few times. The CDR3 coding sequence is TGCGCCAGCAGCTATACAGGGGGCGCGTCGGCCGGGGAGCTGTTTTTT. Translating it yields CASSYTGGASAGELFF. The chain links TRBV5-1 to TRBJ2-2; 9 bases align to TRBD1. Germline loops: CDR1 SGHRS, CDR2 YFSETQ. Germline trimming cut 3 bases from V and 6 bases from J; bases unmatched to any gene: 9. The CDR3 totals 16 residues.

The chain joins TRBV7-9 to TRBJ2-7; D is uncertain. Germline V gives CDR1 SEHNR, CDR2 FQNEAQ (reference sequence). The germline V and J ends were trimmed by 4 bases and 3 bases, with 16 bases remaining between them. CDR3 length: 15 amino acids. Written as DNA, the CDR3 is TGTGCCAGCAGCTCTTCCCGATTCCAACACTACGAGCAGTACTTC. The encoded protein is CASSSSRFQHYEQYF. Looking up the rest from reference TRBV7-9 and TRBJ2-7 gives the full variable domain: DTGVSQNPRHKITKRGQNVTFRCDPISEHNRLYWYRQTLGQGPEFLTYFQNEAQLEKSRLLSDRFSAERPKGSFSTLEIQRTEQGDSAMYLCASSSSRFQHYEQYFGPGTRLTVT.

The chain recombines TRBV28 with TRBJ2-2; no definite D call. The V end was cut by 1 base, the J end by 4 bases, with 7 bases between. The germline V gene encodes CDR1 MDHEN and CDR2 SYDVKM. The CDR3 loop spans 14 amino acids. In nucleotides, the CDR3 is TGTGCCAGCAGTTTATTAGGTTTCACCGGGGAGCTGTTTTTT. This gives the protein CASSLLGFTGELFF. Full variable domain (missing parts from reference TRBV28 and TRBJ2-2): DVKVTQSSRYLVKRTGEKVFLECVQDMDHENMFWYRQDPGLGLRLIYFSYDVKMKEKGDIPEGYSVSREKKERFSLILESASTNQTSMYLCASSLLGFTGELFFGEGSRLTVL.

As regards this clonotype: It may be a read error: a sequence one base away is much more abundant. This chain uses TRBV27 with TRBJ2-5; 8 positions match TRBD2. This CDR3 is 14 amino acids long. Per the germline V gene, CDR1 is MNHEY and CDR2 is SMNVEV (reference sequence). The chain's CDR3 is CDSSFAGGGETQYF. For the CDR3, the DNA is TGTGACAGCAGTTTTGCGGGAGGAGGAGAGACCCAGTACTTC.

In the case of this clonotype: A single base separates this from a much larger clone, so it may be a read error. V usage is TRBV12-5 and J usage is TRBJ2-2, with 7 bases identical to TRBD1. CDR3 length: 15 amino acids. Germline V gene data show CDR1 as LGHNT and CDR2 as FRNRAP. The CDR3 protein is CASGLRQGPFGELLF. The CDR3 nucleotides read TGTGCTAGTGGTTTAAGACAGGGACCTTTTGGGGAGCTGCTTTTT.

The V gene is TRBV28, the J gene TRBJ2-3; either TRBD1 or TRBD2 may fit D (5 bases each). The CDR3 runs 15 residues. V was shortened by 6 bases and J by 6 bases, with 19 bases between the two germline ends. CDR1 and CDR2 from the germline V gene are MDHEN and SYDVKM. Written as DNA, the CDR3 is TGTGCCAGCAGAGCTACCGGGACGGCGGGCGATACGCAGTATTTT. Encoded protein: CASRATGTAGDTQYF. Full variable domain (missing parts from reference TRBV28 and TRBJ2-3): DVKVTQSSRYLVKRTGEKVFLECVQDMDHENMFWYRQDPGLGLRLIYFSYDVKMKEKGDIPEGYSVSREKKERFSLILESASTNQTSMYLCASRATGTAGDTQYFGPGTRLTVL.

Only one count was recorded for this clonotype. The genes are TRBV5-1 and TRBJ1-1; 7 bases align to TRBD1. Trimming at V came to 5 bases and at J to 0 bases, leaving 10 bases not matched to a gene. Germline V gene sequence: CDR1 SGHRS, CDR2 YFSETQ. This CDR3 has 16 amino acids. The CDR3, as DNA: TGCGCCAGCAGTCGACAGGGTCTAAGCCTGAACACTGAAGCTTTCTTT. Translating gives CASSRQGLSLNTEAFF.

V usage is TRBV7-3 and J usage is TRBJ2-1; maybe TRBD2 (5 bases). The V end was cut by 5 bases, the J end by 2 bases, with 19 bases between. Germline-derived CDR1 and CDR2 are SGHTA and FQGTGA. This CDR3 comprises 17 residues. CDR3 DNA sequence: TGTGCCAGCAGCCGTACTGGCAACAGAGGGACCTACAATGAGCAGTTCTTC. Translation: CASSRTGNRGTYNEQFF.

This clonotype was counted ten times or more. V usage is TRBV28 and J usage is TRBJ2-7, with 7 bases lining up with TRBD2. Trimming removed 2 bases from V and 0 bases from J; junction bases left unmatched: 4. Per germline, CDR1 MDHEN and CDR2 SYDVKM. The CDR3 has 15 residues. Here the CDR3 DNA reads TGTGCCAGCAGTTTAAGGTGGGAGGGCTCCTACGAGCAGTACTTC. It is translated as CASSLRWEGSYEQYF. Variable domain in full (rest from reference TRBV28 and TRBJ2-7): DVKVTQSSRYLVKRTGEKVFLECVQDMDHENMFWYRQDPGLGLRLIYFSYDVKMKEKGDIPEGYSVSREKKERFSLILESASTNQTSMYLCASSLRWEGSYEQYFGPGTRLTVT.

This clonotype was seen more than once but under ten times. The chain combines TRBV20-1 with TRBJ1-2; 7 nucleotides match TRBD1. The CDR3 length is 13 residues. The ends lost 6 bases at V and 4 bases at J; junction bases unmatched: 8. The V gene's germline CDR1 is DFQATT and CDR2 SNEGSKA (reference sequence). This CDR3 is CSASGQAGYGYTF. The CDR3 region has the DNA TGCAGTGCCTCAGGACAGGCGGGCTATGGCTACACCTTC.

This clonotype was counted ten times or more. The chain uses TRBV9 and TRBJ2-1; 9 bases line up with TRBD1. The CDR3 is 15 residues long. CDR1 and CDR2 (germline): SGDLS, YYNGEE. V was pared by 3 bases and J by 7 bases, with 8 bases of the junction left unmatched. The CDR3, as DNA: TGTGCCAGCAGCGCCCGGACAGGGGCGGGTAATGAGCAGTTCTTC. Protein: CASSARTGAGNEQFF.

The V call is TRBV9, the J call TRBJ2-2; a weak D match, TRBD2 (5 bases). CDR3 length equals 15 residues. Germline loops: CDR1 SGDLS, CDR2 YYNGEE. The germline V and J ends were trimmed by 6 bases and 2 bases, with 14 bases remaining between them. CDR3 residues: CASTAKASNTGELFF. The CDR3 nucleotides are TGTGCCAGCACCGCAAAGGCTAGCAACACCGGGGAGCTGTTTTTT.

The J gene is TRBJ2-3, the V gene TRBV5-1; 8 nucleotides match TRBD1. Germline V lookup: CDR1 SGHRS, CDR2 YFSETQ. The CDR3 spans 16 residues. The J segment lost 1 base and the V segment lost 0 bases, leaving 4 bases of the junction unmatched. Written as DNA, the CDR3 is TGCGCCAGCAGCTTGGGGCTGGACAGGGGCACAGATACGCAGTATTTT. The encoded protein is CASSLGLDRGTDTQYF.

This clonotype was counted at least ten times. The J gene is TRBJ2-7, the V gene TRBV27, with 11 bases lining up with TRBD1. Trimming took 4 bases from V and 6 from J; bases not matched to a gene: 8. The germline CDR1 and CDR2 sequences are MNHEY and SMNVEV (reference sequence). The CDR3 contains 15 residues. This chain's CDR3 is CASSSADRGRLEQYF. The CDR3 DNA is TGTGCCAGCAGTTCCGCGGACAGGGGGCGACTCGAGCAGTACTTC.

This clonotype was counted once. The V and J genes are TRBV7-3 and TRBJ2-2; no reliable D call. The CDR3 extends over 13 amino acids. V shed 3 bases and J shed 7 bases, with 9 bases lying between them. Germline V gene lookup returns CDR1 SGHTA and CDR2 FQGTGA. CDR3 amino acids: CASSFGPLGELFF. CDR3 nucleotide sequence: TGTGCCAGCAGCTTCGGACCTCTCGGGGAGCTGTTTTTT.

This clonotype appeared a few times. V and J are TRBV6-2 or TRBV6-3 and TRBJ2-2; D is unresolved. CDR3 length equals 13 residues. V was cut by 1 base and J by 6 bases, with 6 bases left in between. Germline V gene sequence: CDR1 MNHEY, CDR2 SVGEGT. The CDR3 region is CASSYYGPGELFF. CDR3 coding DNA: TGTGCCAGCAGTTACTACGGTCCCGGGGAGCTGTTTTTT.

The chain joins TRBV5-6 to TRBJ1-2; D is possibly TRBD1 (6 bases). The CDR3 sequence is 13 residues long. The germline V and J ends were trimmed by 0 bases and 4 bases, with 7 bases remaining between them. CDR1 and CDR2 from the germline V gene are SGHDT and YYEEEE. CDR3 region: CASSLGTVYGYTF. CDR3 DNA sequence: TGTGCCAGCAGCTTGGGGACAGTCTATGGCTACACCTTC.